The rows below give T cell receptor beta chains drawn from one sample of a study of OX40 agonist ivuxolimab in advanced cancers. TCRdb's copy holds only in-frame clones and misses some; the assay was immunoSEQ multiplex PCR. This sample yields 50,000 to 70,000 clones, of which 70% to 90% are seen a single time; roughly 3.5% belongs to the top ten. The sample was CD4+ or CD8+ T cells sorted from blood, taken in a trial of the OX40 agonist ivuxolimab. Source of these receptors: an adult with an advanced solid tumor such as melanoma, head and neck, liver or kidney cancer. Each CDR3 is given with its conserved first and last residue. A D gene is named only where the DNA matches it firmly. A row's size may be missing; if present it is once, few, many or a size class.

d_gene: TRBD2; v_gene: TRBV6-5; j_gene: TRBJ2-2; abundance: -; CDR3nt: TGTGCCAGCAGGCCGTCAGCGGGAGTACCTGGGGAGCTGTTTTTT; CDR3aa: CASRPSAGVPGELFF
d_gene: TRBD2; v_gene: TRBV28; j_gene: TRBJ2-3; abundance: -; CDR3nt: TGTGCCAGCAGTCTTGTTAGCCTAGCGGGATCCGGAGATACGCAGTATTTT; CDR3aa: CASSLVSLAGSGDTQYF
d_gene: -; v_gene: TRBV28; j_gene: TRBJ1-1; abundance: once; CDR3nt: TGTGCCAGCAGTTATAGAGGATATCGGACTGAAGCTTTCTTT; CDR3aa: CASSYRGYRTEAFF
d_gene: -; v_gene: TRBV4-3; j_gene: TRBJ2-1; abundance: -; CDR3nt: TGCGCCAGCAGCCAAGATGCCGCCAATGAGCAGTTCTTC; CDR3aa: CASSQDAANEQFF
d_gene: -; v_gene: TRBV7-2; j_gene: TRBJ2-5; abundance: -; CDR3nt: TGTGCCAGCAGCCCCCGTCTCTATGCACAAGAGACCCAGTACTTC; CDR3aa: CASSPRLYAQETQYF
d_gene: TRBD2; v_gene: TRBV7-8; j_gene: TRBJ2-7; abundance: -; CDR3nt: TGTGCCAGCAGCTCAACCCCGGGACTACTCTACGAGCAGTACTTC; CDR3aa: CASSSTPGLLYEQYF
d_gene: -; v_gene: TRBV7-2; j_gene: TRBJ2-5; abundance: -; CDR3nt: TGTGCCAGCAGCTTAGGGGGTCGGGAGCAAGAGACCCAGTACTTC; CDR3aa: CASSLGGREQETQYF
d_gene: -; v_gene: TRBV2; j_gene: TRBJ1-2; abundance: -; CDR3nt: TGTGCCAGCAGTATGGGCGGAAGCTACACCTTC; CDR3aa: CASSMGGSYTF
d_gene: -; v_gene: TRBV5-1; j_gene: TRBJ2-7; abundance: -; CDR3nt: TGCGCCAGCAGCGTACGATTTGGCCCTGGGGGCTACGAGCAGTACTTC; CDR3aa: CASSVRFGPGGYEQYF
d_gene: -; v_gene: TRBV19; j_gene: TRBJ2-7; abundance: -; CDR3nt: TGTGCCAGTAGTACGGGACTCACCTACGAGCAGTACTTC; CDR3aa: CASSTGLTYEQYF
d_gene: TRBD1; v_gene: TRBV7-8; j_gene: TRBJ1-6; abundance: -; CDR3nt: TGTGCCAGCAGCTTAAACGCAGGGGGAAATTCACCCCTCCACTTT; CDR3aa: CASSLNAGGNSPLHF
d_gene: -; v_gene: TRBV28; j_gene: TRBJ2-1; abundance: once; CDR3nt: TGTGCCAGCAGGCTTCTGCTTGGCTCCTACAATGAGCAGTTCTTC; CDR3aa: CASRLLLGSYNEQFF
d_gene: -; v_gene: TRBV11-1; j_gene: TRBJ1-3; abundance: -; CDR3nt: TGTGCCAGCAGTTTGGACCTCTCTGGAAACACCATATATTTT; CDR3aa: CASSLDLSGNTIYF
d_gene: -; v_gene: TRBV15; j_gene: TRBJ2-5; abundance: few; CDR3nt: TGTGCCACCAGCACTGACAAGTACCAAGAGACCCAGTACTTC; CDR3aa: CATSTDKYQETQYF
d_gene: -; v_gene: TRBV7-2; j_gene: TRBJ1-1; abundance: -; CDR3nt: TGTGCCAGCAGCTTAGAAGTTTGGAACACTGAAGCTTTCTTT; CDR3aa: CASSLEVWNTEAFF
d_gene: -; v_gene: TRBV28; j_gene: TRBJ1-1; abundance: -; CDR3nt: TGTGCCAGCACCCAGGGAGGGAAAGTCGTGGGAGACACTGAAGCTTTCTTT; CDR3aa: CASTQGGKVVGDTEAFF
d_gene: TRBD1; v_gene: TRBV4-1; j_gene: TRBJ2-1; abundance: -; CDR3nt: TGCGCCAGCAGCCCTCCGGGACAGGGCAATGAGCAGTTCTTC; CDR3aa: CASSPPGQGNEQFF